Below are 31 T cell receptor beta chains sequenced from a single sample in a study of blood T cells in healthy people across ages. The second PCR ran about 6 to 12 cycles with a sample-barcoded 5' primer and J-beta primers. Via MiXCR, TCRdb re-called the 5' RACE reads, giving one row per CDR3 protein. The sample lists 800,000 to 1,000,000 distinct CDR3 sequences; roughly 43% were seen once. The source material was blood. The receptors stem from a man aged 30-40 years in good health.

The CDR3 reads CASSDKRGPNYGYTF. CDR3 DNA sequence: TGTGCCAGCAGCGACAAGCGGGGGCCGAACTATGGCTACACCTTC. The chain couples TRBV2 to TRBJ1-2; tentative D call: TRBD1 (6 bases). The CDR3 loop spans 15 amino acids. V lost 6 bases to trimming and J lost 2 bases, with 16 bases between them. The germline gives CDR1 SNHLY, CDR2 FYNNEI.

Details on this clonotype: A much larger clone differs from this one at a single base, so this may be a read error. The rearrangement uses TRBV20-1 and TRBJ2-5; the D gene is possibly TRBD1 (5 bases). V was trimmed by 1 base and J by 4 bases, leaving 13 bases between them. This CDR3 comprises 14 residues. The germline CDR1 and CDR2 sequences are DFQATT and SNEGSKA (reference sequence). CDR3 region: CSARAFDSRETQYF. DNA of the CDR3: TGCAGTGCTAGAGCTTTCGACAGCCGAGAGACCCAGTACTTC.

The V gene is TRBV9, the J gene TRBJ2-1, with D possibly matching TRBD2 (6 bases). Trimming cost V 4 bases and J 15 bases, with 20 bases left between them. Germline V gene lookup returns CDR1 SGDLS and CDR2 YYNGEE. CDR3 size: 13 residues. CDR3 protein: CASSPHVGGEPFF. In DNA, the CDR3 is TGTGCCAGCAGCCCCCACGTGGGAGGAGAACCGTTCTTC.

V and J are TRBV7-9 and TRBJ2-1; maybe TRBD2 (7 bases). V lost 4 bases and J 6 bases, leaving 13 bases between the germline ends. The CDR3 runs to 14 residues. Germline CDR1 SEHNR, CDR2 FQNEAQ (reference sequence). The CDR3 DNA follows: TGTGCCAGCAGCTCAGGGAGGGGGGGCAATGAGCAGTTCTTC. It translates to CASSSGRGGNEQFF.

The DNA for the CDR3 is TGTGCCAGCAGTCCGTCGGAGTGGCCCCCCGAAAAACTGTTTTTT. Amino acid sequence: CASSPSEWPPEKLFF. The chain is built from TRBV28 and TRBJ1-4, with D uncertain. The CDR3 has 15 residues. The germline CDR1 and CDR2 sequences are MDHEN and SYDVKM. V was pared by 5 bases and J by 8 bases, with 18 bases between. The variable domain in full, with the rest retrieved from reference TRBV28 and TRBJ1-4, is DVKVTQSSRYLVKRTGEKVFLECVQDMDHENMFWYRQDPGLGLRLIYFSYDVKMKEKGDIPEGYSVSREKKERFSLILESASTNQTSMYLCASSPSEWPPEKLFFGSGTQLSVL.

This clonotype was counted a few times. The chain has TRBV4-1 and TRBJ2-1, with TRBD2 matching over 7 bases. The V and J ends lost 0 bases and 4 bases, in that order; junction bases with no gene match: 9. The length of the CDR3 is 17 residues. Germline loops: CDR1 MGHRA, CDR2 YSYEKL. The CDR3 here is CASSQDGSGLTYNEQFF. The CDR3, as DNA: TGCGCCAGCAGCCAAGATGGGTCGGGACTAACTTACAATGAGCAGTTCTTC.

The V and J genes are TRBV15 and TRBJ2-1; 8 nucleotides agree with TRBD2. This CDR3 comprises 14 residues. The V gene's germline CDR1 is LNHNV and CDR2 YYDKDF (reference sequence). Trimming removed 3 bases from V and 8 bases from J; junction bases left unmatched: 6. CDR3 bases: TGTGCCACCAGCAGCCAGGGACTAGTCGATGAGCAGTTCTTC. This translates into CATSSQGLVDEQFF. Drawing the rest from reference TRBV15 and TRBJ2-1, the complete variable domain is DAMVIQNPRYQVTQFGKPVTLSCSQTLNHNVMYWYQQKSSQAPKLLFHYYDKDFNNEADTPDNFQSRRPNTSFCFLDIRSPGLGDTAMYLCATSSQGLVDEQFFGPGTRLTVL.

The J gene is TRBJ2-7, the V gene TRBV25-1; D is possibly TRBD2 (6 bases). The J call is uncertain, as TRBJ2-5 better fits the DNA end. There are 13 residues in the CDR3. Germline V CDR1 and CDR2: MGHDK, SYGVNS. CDR3 nucleotide sequence: TGTGCCAGCAGCCTCGGGGAGGTCCGGACCCAGTACTTC. Amino acids: CASSLGEVRTQYF.

This rearrangement joins TRBV28 to TRBJ2-1; D is possibly TRBD2 (5 bases). The germline V gene has CDR1 MDHEN and CDR2 SYDVKM. Trimming removed 3 bases from V and 8 bases from J, with 17 bases in between. This CDR3 has 15 residues. The CDR3 DNA sequence: TGTGCCAGCAGTTTTCAACTAGAGCTGCTCTATGAGCAGTTCTTC. Residues: CASSFQLELLYEQFF.

The gene calls are TRBV6-5 and TRBJ1-2; 9 nucleotides line up with TRBD1. This CDR3 has 14 residues. With 0 bases clipped from V and 8 bases from J, the junction kept 4 bases outside the gene matches. In germline, CDR1 is MNHEY, CDR2 SVGAGI. The CDR3 DNA reads TGTGCCAGCAGTTACTCAGGGACAGGGAAGGGCTACACCTTC. It yields the protein CASSYSGTGKGYTF.

Concerning this clonotype: This clone may be a read error of a much larger clone one base away. The V gene is TRBV4-3, the J gene TRBJ2-5; TRBD1 matches 10 bases. The DNA end is a closer match to TRBJ2-7, so the J assignment may be wrong. Germline V gene sequence: CDR1 LGHNA, CDR2 YSLEER. The CDR3 consists of 16 residues. CDR3 nucleotide sequence: TGCGCCAGCAGCTTTTCCGGGACAGGGGAAAACTACGAGCAGTACTTC. Translation: CASSFSGTGENYEQYF.

The chain has TRBV3-1 and TRBJ2-3; D gene ambiguous. V was pared by 4 bases and J by 6 bases, with 17 bases between. This CDR3 contains 15 residues. Germline loops: CDR1 LGHDT, CDR2 YNNKEL (reference sequence). This CDR3 is CASSPRDLVRDTQYF. The CDR3 DNA follows: TGTGCCAGCAGCCCCCGTGACTTGGTCCGGGATACGCAGTATTTT.

The gene calls are TRBV3-1 and TRBJ2-7; tentative D call: TRBD1 (5 bases). CDR1 LGHDT and CDR2 YNNKEL come from the germline V gene (reference sequence). The V gene lost 0 bases and the J gene lost 4 bases, with 10 bases spanning the gap. The CDR3 contains 14 residues. For the CDR3, the DNA is TGTGCCAGCAGCCAAGATCTAAGGGGTTACGAGCAGTACTTC. Amino acids: CASSQDLRGYEQYF.

This clonotype has more than one count but fewer than ten. The J gene is TRBJ2-3, the V gene TRBV3-1; 7 nucleotides line up with TRBD2. J was trimmed by 5 bases and V by 8 bases; bases with no gene match: 10. The CDR3 extends over 14 amino acids. Germline V CDR1 and CDR2: LGHDT, YNNKEL (reference sequence). CDR3 amino acids: CASSSAGAGDTQYF. The CDR3 bases are TGTGCCAGCTCCTCGGCGGGAGCGGGAGATACGCAGTATTTT.

This chain uses TRBV7-2 with TRBJ2-1, with TRBD2 matching 10 bases. V gave up 5 bases and J gave up 6 bases; unmatched junction bases: 10. CDR1 is SGHTA, CDR2 FQGNSA, per germline. This CDR3 comprises 16 residues. The CDR3 loop is CASSPFMLAGANEQFF. The CDR3, as DNA: TGTGCCAGCAGCCCCTTTATGCTAGCGGGGGCCAATGAGCAGTTCTTC.

V usage is TRBV9 and J usage is TRBJ2-3; 15 nucleotides match TRBD2. The CDR3 extends over 18 amino acids. V lost 0 bases to trimming and J lost 0 bases; unmatched junction nucleotides: 2. Per germline, CDR1 SGDLS and CDR2 YYNGEE. The CDR3: CASSVGTSGGASTDTQYF. The DNA of the CDR3 is TGTGCCAGCAGCGTAGGGACTAGCGGGGGGGCCAGCACAGATACGCAGTATTTT.

This clonotype was detected only a few times. The chain recombines TRBV12-3 or TRBV12-4 with TRBJ2-5, with TRBD2 matching 10 bases. The end of the DNA is better explained by TRBJ2-7, so the J call may be wrong. CDR3 length: 18 residues. Written as DNA, the CDR3 is TGTGCCAGCAGTCCAAGGGGACACACTAGCGGGGCTTTCGACGAGCAGTACTTC. This encodes CASSPRGHTSGAFDEQYF.

The V and J genes are TRBV6-1 and TRBJ2-6; D gene uncertain. V dropped 2 bases and J dropped 1 base, with 15 bases sitting between them. Germline CDR1 MNHNS, CDR2 SASEGT. This CDR3 has 18 residues. CDR3 residues: CASSEPPPRSSGANVLTF. In DNA, the CDR3 is TGTGCCAGCAGTGAACCCCCACCCAGGAGTTCTGGGGCCAACGTCCTGACTTTC.

This clonotype was detected only a few times. The chain uses TRBV6-6 and TRBJ2-3, with a weak D call TRBD2 (7 bases). Germline V gives CDR1 MNHNY, CDR2 SVGAGI (reference sequence). The CDR3 runs to 14 residues. Trimming stripped 10 bases from V and 5 bases from J, with 19 bases between. The CDR3 nucleotides read TGTGCCACCAGAAGGGGGGGCCGAGGAGATACGCAGTATTTT. Its protein is CATRRGGRGDTQYF.

The chain couples TRBV6-1 to TRBJ2-7; 10 bases match TRBD1. Trimming took 0 bases from V and 0 from J; bases not matched to a gene: 2. The CDR3 is 16 residues long. Germline-derived CDR1 and CDR2 are MNHNS and SASEGT. The chain's CDR3 is CASSEAGTGVSYEQYF. The CDR3 DNA follows: TGTGCCAGCAGTGAAGCGGGGACAGGGGTCTCCTACGAGCAGTACTTC.

This chain uses TRBV7-9 with TRBJ2-4, with TRBD2 matching 11 bases. The J segment lost 0 bases and the V segment lost 8 bases, leaving 12 bases of the junction unmatched. CDR1 SEHNR and CDR2 FQNEAQ come from the germline V gene (reference sequence). The CDR3 sequence is 18 residues long. The CDR3 sequence: CASSPGLAGGKAKNIQYF. CDR3 nucleotides: TGTGCCAGCTCCCCGGGGCTAGCGGGGGGAAAAGCCAAAAACATTCAGTACTTC.

This clonotype was recorded at least ten times. The chain has TRBV20-1 and TRBJ2-4, with a weak D call TRBD2 (7 bases). Per the germline V gene, CDR1 is DFQATT and CDR2 is SNEGSKA (reference sequence). Trimming shortened V by 2 bases and J by 8 bases, and 16 bases separated the two germline ends. This CDR3 contains 14 residues. Written as DNA, the CDR3 is TGCAGTGCTAGAAGGGGGGGGCCTTGGGACATTCAGTACTTC. Translating it yields CSARRGGPWDIQYF.

The chain carries TRBV20-1 and TRBJ2-5; no firm D call. The CDR3 runs 15 residues. Trimming removed 0 bases at V and 2 bases at J, with 13 bases between. Germline-derived CDR1 and CDR2 are DFQATT and SNEGSKA (reference sequence). The CDR3 loop is CSARDIQAGQETQYF. CDR3 in DNA: TGCAGTGCTAGAGATATTCAGGCCGGGCAAGAGACCCAGTACTTC.

Regarding this clonotype: The CDR3 does not close with the conserved phenylalanine or tryptophan, likely indicating a read error. The chain joins TRBV29-1 to TRBJ2-1; D gene unclear. The J call may be in error: the DNA end matches TRBJ2-7 better. The germline gives CDR1 SQVTM, CDR2 ANQGSEA. This CDR3 is 13 amino acids long. The CDR3 region has the DNA TGCAGCGTTGAAAAAGACGGTTACAATGAGCAGTACCTC. Its translation: CSVEKDGYNEQYL.

This clonotype was seen only once. This chain uses TRBV6-2 or TRBV6-3 with TRBJ2-7; the D gene is possibly TRBD2 (6 bases). Germline V lookup: CDR1 MNHEY, CDR2 SVGEGT. V lost 6 bases, J lost 6 bases, and 9 bases lay in between. This CDR3 has 11 amino acids. In nucleotides, the CDR3 is TGTGCCAGCAGGCGGGGTCCCGAGCAGTACTTC. This gives the protein CASRRGPEQYF.

This clonotype was counted a few times. The gene calls are TRBV12-3 or TRBV12-4 and TRBJ1-4; D unresolved. V gave up 3 bases and J gave up 8 bases, with 4 bases separating them. CDR3 length equals 11 residues. CDR3 DNA sequence: TGTGCCAGCAGTTTGTACGAAAAACTGTTTTTT. Its protein is CASSLYEKLFF.

The chain carries TRBV28 and TRBJ2-6; no clear D gene. Deletions cut 6 bases from V and 0 bases from J, with 12 bases between. The length of the CDR3 is 16 residues. Germline values: CDR1 MDHEN, CDR2 SYDVKM. CDR3 DNA: TGTGCCAGCAGCTATCCTAAGACCTCTGGGGCCAACGTCCTGACTTTC. Translation gives CASSYPKTSGANVLTF.

This clonotype showed up just a few times. The chain combines TRBV20-1 with TRBJ2-5; unclear D gene. Trimming removed 5 bases from V and 3 bases from J, with 4 bases in between. The CDR3 has 10 residues. CDR1 DFQATT and CDR2 SNEGSKA come from the germline V gene (reference sequence). For the CDR3, the DNA is TGCAGTGCTCTAGAAGAGACCCAGTACTTC. This gives the protein CSALEETQYF.

This rearrangement joins TRBV11-3 to TRBJ2-3, with TRBD1 as a possible D gene (6 bases). Trimming left V 1 base short and J 0 bases short, with 11 bases between. The germline V gene encodes CDR1 SGHNT and CDR2 YENEEA. This CDR3 has 16 residues. The CDR3 here is CASSLAQTGSTDTQYF. Written as DNA, the CDR3 is TGTGCCAGCAGCTTAGCCCAAACAGGGAGCACAGATACGCAGTATTTT.

This chain uses TRBV29-1 with TRBJ2-5; D possibly uses TRBD1 or TRBD2 (5 bases each). The DNA matches TRBJ2-7 better at its end, which makes the J call doubtful. Germline V gene data show CDR1 as SQVTM and CDR2 as ANQGSEA. This CDR3 has 12 residues. CDR3: CSVVPGRHEQYF. The CDR3 DNA follows: TGCAGCGTTGTTCCGGGGCGACACGAGCAGTACTTC.

The chain links TRBV4-1 to TRBJ2-3; maybe TRBD1 (5 bases). The CDR3 is made up of 16 amino acids. V lost 1 base and J 0 bases, leaving 11 bases between the germline ends. The germline V gene has CDR1 MGHRA and CDR2 YSYEKL. The CDR3 region has the DNA TGCGCCAGCAGCCAAGTCCCAGGGCCAAGCACAGATACGCAGTATTTT. Protein product: CASSQVPGPSTDTQYF.